Below are 26 T cell receptor beta chains sequenced from a single sample in a study of blood T cell repertoires in COVID-19. Generated by immunoSEQ multiplex PCR, the TCRdb table keeps only in-frame clones and is missing some. The data show 150,000 to 200,000 clones, 80% to 85% seen once. Sequenced sample: peripheral blood. The receptors originated from a man in his late teens or twenties with active or convalescent COVID-19.

This chain links TRBV19 with TRBJ1-5; D is uncertain. V gave up 2 bases and J gave up 3 bases, with 11 bases separating them. CDR3 size: 15 residues. Germline-derived CDR1 and CDR2 are LNHDA and SQIVND (reference sequence). CDR3 coding DNA: TGTGCCAGTAGTATAAGGGAGCGGGTCAATCAGCCCCAGCATTTT. This codes for CASSIRERVNQPQHF.

The chain couples TRBV5-4 to TRBJ1-2; TRBD1 might be the D (6 bases). CDR3 size: 14 residues. V lost 4 bases to trimming and J lost 5 bases, with 15 bases between them. In germline, CDR1 is SGHNT, CDR2 YYREEE (reference sequence). In DNA, the CDR3 is TGTGCCAGCAGCCCGCGGGGGGGCCATTATGGCTACACCTTC. Translating it yields CASSPRGGHYGYTF.

This rearrangement joins TRBV5-1 to TRBJ2-3; 14 positions match TRBD2. After removal of 3 bases from V and 7 bases from J, the junction contained 4 bases not matched to a gene. CDR1 and CDR2 from the germline V gene are SGHRS and YFSETQ. The CDR3 loop spans 15 amino acids. The CDR3 DNA reads as TGCGCCAGCAGCTCGGGACTAGCGGGGGACAATACGCAGTATTTT. Translation gives CASSSGLAGDNTQYF.

The CDR3 DNA is TGTGCCCCCGATCTAACCCTGGACAGAAACTATGGCTACACCTTC. Protein sequence: CAPDLTLDRNYGYTF. The chain has TRBV24-1 and TRBJ1-2, with a weak D call TRBD1 (6 bases). This CDR3 has 15 amino acids. V dropped 12 bases and J dropped 2 bases, with 21 bases sitting between them. Germline V CDR1 and CDR2: KGHDR, SFDVKD.

The rearrangement links TRBV30 to TRBJ2-7; TRBD2 matches at 12 bases. CDR3 length equals 22 residues. J lost 0 bases, V lost 1 base, and 22 bases had no gene match. Germline loops: CDR1 GTSNPN, CDR2 SVGIG (reference sequence). In nucleotides, the CDR3 is TGTGCCTGGAGTGCCTCTTTCGGACTAGCGGGAATCGACCTCAAACGCTCCTACGAGCAGTACTTC. It yields the protein CAWSASFGLAGIDLKRSYEQYF. The whole variable domain, filled in from reference TRBV30 and TRBJ2-7, reads SQTIHQWPATLVQPVGSPLSLECTVEGTSNPNLYWYRQAAGRGLQLLFYSVGIGQISSEVPQNLSASRPQDRQFILSSKKLLLSDSGFYLCAWSASFGLAGIDLKRSYEQYFGPGTRLTVT.

The chain is built from TRBV5-1 and TRBJ2-1; no clear D. CDR3 length: 14 amino acids. Germline V CDR1 and CDR2: SGHRS, YFSETQ. Trimming took 0 bases from V and 1 from J, leaving 5 bases between them. The DNA for the CDR3 is TGCGCCAGCAGCTTGGGTCGGTCCTACAATGAGCAGTTCTTC. This translates into CASSLGRSYNEQFF.

The chain joins TRBV6-4 to TRBJ2-3, with 12 bases identical to TRBD2. V shed 6 bases and J 3 bases; nucleotides not matched to a gene: 7. Germline V CDR1 and CDR2: MRHNA, SNTAGT. This CDR3 region has 16 residues. The CDR3 reads CASSPLAGGSTDTQYF. Here the CDR3 DNA reads TGTGCCAGCAGCCCTCTAGCGGGGGGGTCTACAGATACGCAGTATTTT.

The chain links TRBV5-1 to TRBJ2-1; tentative D call: TRBD1 (5 bases). Trimming shortened V by 4 bases and J by 2 bases, and 16 bases separated the two germline ends. CDR3 size: 16 residues. The V gene's germline CDR1 is SGHRS and CDR2 YFSETQ. The CDR3 DNA is TGCGCCAGCAGCGGAAACCGACAGTTGCCCTACAATGAGCAGTTCTTC. Translation gives CASSGNRQLPYNEQFF.

V and J are TRBV14 and TRBJ1-6; possible D gene TRBD1, 5 bases. Germline V gives CDR1 SGHDN, CDR2 FVKESK. The length of the CDR3 is 16 residues. Trimming shortened V by 5 bases and J by 3 bases, and 14 bases separated the two germline ends. The chain's CDR3 is CASSSRGDVYNSPLHF. Written as DNA, the CDR3 is TGTGCCAGCAGCTCGCGGGGGGACGTCTATAATTCACCCCTCCACTTT.

This clone occurred once. The CDR3 reads CASSPVNWPGIGGANGNEQFF. Here the CDR3 DNA reads TGTGCCAGCTCACCAGTTAATTGGCCAGGGATTGGGGGCGCGAACGGCAATGAGCAGTTCTTC. This chain links TRBV18 with TRBJ2-1; D possibly corresponds to TRBD1 (6 bases). Germline loops: CDR1 KGHSH, CDR2 LQKENI. V shed 2 bases and J shed 6 bases, with 32 bases lying between them. CDR3 length: 21 amino acids.

Concerning this clone: At one boundary the junction diverges from the germline segment, which might be a read error. The genes are TRBV4-1 and TRBJ2-7; D is undetermined. The CDR3 has 13 residues. The germline gives CDR1 MGHRA, CDR2 YSYEKL. The DNA for the CDR3 is TGCGCCAGCAGCCTGGGCCTTTCCTTCGAGCAGTACTTC. Amino acids: CASSLGLSFEQYF.

The chain couples TRBV6-6 to TRBJ1-5; D is uncertain. CDR3 length: 12 amino acids. Trimming removed 4 bases from V and 3 bases from J, with 4 bases in between. From germline, CDR1 is MNHNY and CDR2 SVGAGI (reference sequence). CDR3 protein: CASSLDNQPQHF. The CDR3 nucleotides read TGTGCCAGCAGTTTAGACAATCAGCCCCAGCATTTT.

This rearrangement joins TRBV7-3 to TRBJ2-3; 9 bases line up with TRBD2. The germline CDR1 and CDR2 sequences are SGHTA and FQGTGA. The CDR3 runs to 18 residues. V was clipped by 3 bases and J by 2 bases; unmatched bases: 12. The CDR3 spells CASSFPSTSGRSTDTQYF. The CDR3 DNA reads as TGTGCCAGCAGCTTCCCCTCGACTAGCGGAAGATCCACAGATACGCAGTATTTT.

CDR3 bases: TGTGCCAGCAGTTACACCCGACAGGGTTCAGGTTCACCCCTCCACTTT. Translated: CASSYTRQGSGSPLHF. The V call is TRBV6-5, the J call TRBJ1-6; 7 nucleotides line up with TRBD1. This CDR3 is built from 16 residues. Germline V gives CDR1 MNHEY, CDR2 SVGAGI. The junction had 10 bases not matched to a gene; V was cut back by 2 bases and J by 9 bases.

The chain carries TRBV19 and TRBJ1-1, with D possibly matching TRBD1 (6 bases). Germline CDR1 and CDR2: LNHDA and SQIVND (reference sequence). V dropped 4 bases and J dropped 2 bases, with 14 bases sitting between them. This CDR3 spans 15 amino acids. The CDR3 here is CASSTLDRINTEAFF. CDR3 DNA: TGTGCCAGTAGTACACTCGACAGGATCAACACTGAAGCTTTCTTT.

The chain links TRBV10-3 to TRBJ1-6; D may be TRBD1 (6 bases). Germline lookup yields CDR1 ENHRY and CDR2 SYGVKD. Deletions cut 6 bases from V and 7 bases from J, with 16 bases between. The CDR3 covers 15 residues. This chain's CDR3 is CAISPGGGSNSPLHF. CDR3 sequence (DNA): TGTGCCATCAGCCCGGGAGGGGGAAGCAATTCACCCCTCCACTTT.

V usage is TRBV10-3 and J usage is TRBJ2-5, with 11 bases lining up with TRBD2. The CDR3 runs to 16 residues. The J segment lost 5 bases and the V segment lost 3 bases, leaving 8 bases of the junction unmatched. CDR1 and CDR2 (germline): ENHRY, SYGVKD. CDR3 loop: CAISDPGTSGGETQYF. The CDR3 DNA reads TGTGCCATCAGTGATCCCGGGACTAGCGGAGGGGAGACCCAGTACTTC.

This clone appeared once. V is TRBV5-1 and J is TRBJ2-1; 9 bases map to TRBD1. The CDR3 spans 15 residues. The germline V gene has CDR1 SGHRS and CDR2 YFSETQ. The V gene end was trimmed by 5 bases and the J gene end by 9 bases; junction bases not matched to a gene: 12. The CDR3: CASSKPGTGSGEQFF. CDR3 nucleotides: TGCGCCAGCAGTAAGCCCGGGACAGGGAGTGGTGAGCAGTTCTTC. The complete variable domain, with remaining parts taken from reference TRBV5-1 and TRBJ2-1, reads KAGVTQTPRYLIKTRGQQVTLSCSPISGHRSVSWYQQTPGQGLQFLFEYFSETQRNKGNFPGRFSGRQFSNSRSEMNVSTLELGDSALYLCASSKPGTGSGEQFFGPGTRLTVL.

The chain carries TRBV5-1 and TRBJ1-2; 11 positions agree with TRBD1. The CDR3 contains 15 residues. Germline CDR1 and CDR2: SGHRS and YFSETQ. Trimming took 3 bases from V and 5 from J; bases not matched to a gene: 6. The CDR3 spells CASSSGTGGAYGYTF. The CDR3 bases are TGCGCCAGCAGCTCAGGGACAGGGGGAGCGTATGGCTACACCTTC.

CDR3 DNA sequence: TGTGCCGCGACAGGTCTTAATCTAGCGGGAGGATCGAACACCGGGGAGCTGTTTTTT. The encoded protein is CAATGLNLAGGSNTGELFF. The chain joins TRBV19 to TRBJ2-2; 11 bases agree with TRBD2. CDR1 and CDR2 from the germline V gene are LNHDA and SQIVND (reference sequence). The CDR3 is 19 amino acids. The J segment lost 0 bases and the V segment lost 11 bases, leaving 17 bases of the junction unmatched.

The gene calls are TRBV5-4 and TRBJ2-1; 7 bases are a match to TRBD1. This CDR3 has 14 residues. The V segment lost 4 bases and the J segment 5 bases; nucleotides outside the gene matches: 6. CDR1 SGHNT and CDR2 YYREEE come from the germline V gene (reference sequence). The DNA for the CDR3 is TGTGCCAGCAGCGACGGGACAGCGGACAATGAGCAGTTCTTC. Translation gives CASSDGTADNEQFF. Full variable domain (outside the CDR3, taken from reference TRBV5-4 and TRBJ2-1): ETGVTQSPTHLIKTRGQQVTLRCSSQSGHNTVSWYQQALGQGPQFIFQYYREEENGRGNFPPRFSGLQFPNYSSELNVNALELDDSALYLCASSDGTADNEQFFGPGTRLTVL.

This clone was seen only a few times. The CDR3 loop is CASRSAGTGTNYGYTF. CDR3 DNA sequence: TGTGCCAGTAGATCGGCCGGGACAGGGACTAACTATGGCTACACCTTC. This rearrangement joins TRBV19 to TRBJ1-2; 9 positions match TRBD1. Germline values: CDR1 LNHDA, CDR2 SQIVND (reference sequence). This CDR3 contains 16 residues. The J segment lost 0 bases and the V segment lost 6 bases, leaving 8 bases of the junction unmatched.

The chain joins TRBV15 to TRBJ2-7, with 10 positions matching TRBD1. J was trimmed by 2 bases and V by 6 bases; bases with no gene match: 7. Germline V CDR1 and CDR2: LNHNV, YYDKDF (reference sequence). The CDR3 consists of 15 residues. CDR3 DNA: TGTGCCACCAGTCCCGGGACAGGGGTCCCCTACGAGCAGTACTTC. Protein sequence: CATSPGTGVPYEQYF.

This chain uses TRBV7-9 with TRBJ2-1, with a weak D call TRBD2 (5 bases). The CDR3 totals 15 residues. V lost 1 base and J lost 2, with 9 bases in between. CDR1 is SEHNR, CDR2 FQNEAQ, per germline (reference sequence). The DNA of the CDR3 is TGTGCCAGCAGCTTAGGGAGCGGTACCTACAATGAGCAGTTCTTC. Translation: CASSLGSGTYNEQFF.

This chain connects TRBV28 to TRBJ2-3, with 11 bases identical to TRBD2. Germline CDR1 MDHEN, CDR2 SYDVKM. J gave up 2 bases and V 7 bases, and 8 bases lay outside the gene matches. There are 16 residues in the CDR3. In DNA, the CDR3 is TGTGCCAGCACCTCTAGCGGGAGGCCCTCCACAGATACGCAGTATTTT. It specifies CASTSSGRPSTDTQYF. The full variable domain, its missing parts supplied by reference TRBV28 and TRBJ2-3, is DVKVTQSSRYLVKRTGEKVFLECVQDMDHENMFWYRQDPGLGLRLIYFSYDVKMKEKGDIPEGYSVSREKKERFSLILESASTNQTSMYLCASTSSGRPSTDTQYFGPGTRLTVL.

The CDR3 bases are TGTGCCAGCAGTCAGAAGGGACAGGGAAGCTTCGGCTACACCTTC. Its translation is CASSQKGQGSFGYTF. The gene calls are TRBV6-2 or TRBV6-3 and TRBJ1-2, with 9 bases fitting TRBD1. CDR1 is MNHEY, CDR2 SVGEGT, per germline. CDR3 length equals 15 residues. V was clipped by 5 bases and J by 8 bases; unmatched bases: 12.